Following are 28 T cell receptor beta chains from one sample sequenced in a study of tumor T cells in aggressive B-cell lymphoma. Clones were read by immunoSEQ multiplex PCR, and TCRdb kept only the in-frame ones, dropping some. The data show about 1,200 clones, more than 75% seen once. Input material: tumor tissue. These TCRs come from an adult with diffuse large B cell lymphoma.

A single count supports this clone. The chain is built from TRBV2 and TRBJ2-1; 8 bases align to TRBD2. The CDR3 is 15 residues long. Germline V lookup: CDR1 SNHLY, CDR2 FYNNEI. V shed 7 bases and J 6 bases; nucleotides not matched to a gene: 11. The CDR3: CASTQTSGASNEQFF. The CDR3 DNA follows: TGTGCCAGCACCCAAACTAGCGGCGCTTCCAATGAGCAGTTCTTC.

This chain connects TRBV7-2 to TRBJ2-7; 10 positions match TRBD2. Trimming cost V 5 bases and J 1 base; bases outside gene matches: 14. Germline loops: CDR1 SGHTA, CDR2 FQGNSA. The CDR3 loop spans 18 amino acids. In nucleotides, the CDR3 is TGTGCCAGCAGCAAAGGACCTACAGGACTAGCGGCTTCCTACGAGCAGTACTTC. Translation gives CASSKGPTGLAASYEQYF.

The chain is built from TRBV5-4 and TRBJ1-5, with D possibly being TRBD1 (6 bases). Looked up from germline, CDR1 is SGHNT and CDR2 is YYREEE (reference sequence). The CDR3 is made up of 13 amino acids. The V end lost 3 bases, the J end lost 6 bases, and 10 bases lay between the germline ends. CDR3 nucleotides: TGTGCCAGCAGCTACGACAGGCGTCAGCCCCAGCATTTT. Protein: CASSYDRRQPQHF.

This chain links TRBV4-1 with TRBJ2-1; D possibly corresponds to TRBD2 (5 bases). Germline assignment: CDR1 MGHRA and CDR2 YSYEKL. CDR3 length: 17 amino acids. Trimming pared 4 bases from V and 3 bases from J, leaving 19 bases between. CDR3 nucleotides: TGCGCCAGCAGCCCTCCGGCAGTGGGAGCCTTCTACAATGAGCAGTTCTTC. Translating it yields CASSPPAVGAFYNEQFF.

V is TRBV7-2 and J is TRBJ2-5; 7 bases agree with TRBD2. V shed 4 bases and J 5 bases; nucleotides not matched to a gene: 7. In germline, CDR1 is SGHTA, CDR2 FQGNSA. CDR3 size: 14 residues. Here the CDR3 reads CASSSWTSEETQYF. The CDR3 DNA reads as TGTGCCAGCAGCTCTTGGACTAGTGAGGAGACCCAGTACTTC.

This CDR3 reads CASSQTQTVTNTEAFF. The CDR3 DNA is TGTGCCAGCTCCCAAACCCAGACAGTTACTAACACTGAAGCTTTCTTT. The chain is built from TRBV18 and TRBJ1-1; the D gene is possibly TRBD1 (5 bases). The CDR3 is 16 amino acids. Germline assignment: CDR1 KGHSH and CDR2 LQKENI. Trimming removed 6 bases at V and 2 bases at J, with 19 bases between.

Only one count was recorded for this clone. CDR3 protein: CASSTGTETQYF. Written as DNA, the CDR3 is TGTGCCAGCTCAACAGGGACAGAGACCCAGTACTTC. This chain links TRBV18 with TRBJ2-5, with D tentatively TRBD1 (6 bases). Trimming stripped 5 bases from V and 4 bases from J, with 8 bases between. This CDR3 contains 12 residues. CDR1 and CDR2 (germline): KGHSH, LQKENI.

The chain links TRBV11-2 to TRBJ1-2; D is unresolved. The CDR3 covers 12 residues. V lost 4 bases and J lost 3, with 6 bases in between. Per germline, CDR1 SGHAT and CDR2 FQNNGV. CDR3 DNA sequence: TGTGCCAGCAGCTCGCAGGACTATGGCTACACCTTC. Its protein is CASSSQDYGYTF.

The chain links TRBV6-6 to TRBJ2-7; 12 bases line up with TRBD2. This CDR3 is built from 16 residues. The germline CDR1 and CDR2 sequences are MNHNY and SVGAGI (reference sequence). J gave up 1 base and V 6 bases, and 7 bases lay outside the gene matches. DNA for the CDR3: TGTGCCAGCAGACCCCCGACTAGCGGGGGATCCTACGAGCAGTACTTC. Translating it yields CASRPPTSGGSYEQYF.

The V and J genes are TRBV10-3 and TRBJ1-2, with 7 bases that match TRBD1. The CDR3 covers 13 residues. With V trimmed by 6 bases and J by 5 bases, 6 bases remained unmatched. CDR1 is ENHRY, CDR2 SYGVKD, per germline. The CDR3 DNA reads TGTGCCATCAGCCAGGACAGGAATTATGGCTACACCTTC. Protein sequence: CAISQDRNYGYTF.

This chain connects TRBV2 to TRBJ2-2, with D possibly being TRBD2 (5 bases). Germline V gene sequence: CDR1 SNHLY, CDR2 FYNNEI. The V end lost 10 bases, the J end lost 5 bases, and 14 bases lay between the germline ends. The CDR3 has 13 amino acids. The CDR3 spells CATSVRGTGELFF. DNA of the CDR3: TGTGCCACCTCGGTCCGGGGTACCGGGGAGCTGTTTTTT.

The rearrangement uses TRBV2 and TRBJ2-3; 13 bases line up with TRBD2. The CDR3 loop spans 16 amino acids. Germline CDR1 and CDR2: SNHLY and FYNNEI. The V segment lost 7 bases and the J segment 4 bases; nucleotides outside the gene matches: 8. This chain's CDR3 is CASNLGLAGVADTQYF. CDR3 sequence (DNA): TGTGCCAGCAACTTAGGACTAGCGGGAGTTGCAGATACGCAGTATTTT. Full variable domain (remainder filled in from reference TRBV2 and TRBJ2-3): EPEVTQTPSHQVTQMGQEVILRCVPISNHLYFYWYRQILGQKVEFLVSFYNNEISEKSEIFDDQFSVERPDGSNFTLKIRSTKLEDSAMYFCASNLGLAGVADTQYFGPGTRLTVL.

This clone occurred a few times. The chain carries TRBV28 and TRBJ1-1, with 8 nucleotides matching TRBD1. This CDR3 is 11 amino acids long. Per the germline V gene, CDR1 is MDHEN and CDR2 is SYDVKM. Losses at the gene ends were 6 bases for V and 8 bases for J; bases not matched to a gene: 2. The CDR3 DNA reads TGTGCCAGCAGATGGGACAGGGAAGCTTTCTTT. This translates into CASRWDREAFF. Based on the CDR3 plus reference TRBV28 and TRBJ1-1, the full variable domain is DVKVTQSSRYLVKRTGEKVFLECVQDMDHENMFWYRQDPGLGLRLIYFSYDVKMKEKGDIPEGYSVSREKKERFSLILESASTNQTSMYLCASRWDREAFFGQGTRLTVV.

To note about this clone: This sample includes further DNA sequences coding for the same CDR3. V is TRBV7-2 and J is TRBJ1-2, with D unclear. The germline CDR1 and CDR2 sequences are SGHTA and FQGNSA. The V and J ends lost 7 bases and 11 bases respectively, with 20 bases between them. This CDR3 contains 13 residues. For the CDR3, the DNA is TGTGCCAGCATCGGATGGGCCGGGGAGGGTTACACCTTC. It specifies CASIGWAGEGYTF.

The rearrangement joins TRBV18 to TRBJ2-3, with 9 bases matching TRBD1. The ends lost 6 bases at V and 6 bases at J; junction bases unmatched: 7. Germline CDR1 is KGHSH and CDR2 is LQKENI. The CDR3 runs 14 residues. DNA for the CDR3: TGTGCCAGCTCGCGACAGGGGGTGCGGGATACGCAGTATTTT. It encodes CASSRQGVRDTQYF.

This sequence joins TRBV4-1 and TRBJ1-3; 7 bases map to TRBD1. The germline CDR1 and CDR2 sequences are MGHRA and YSYEKL. Unmatched junction bases numbered 8, after V lost 4 bases and J lost 8 bases. CDR3 length: 14 residues. The CDR3 reads CASSRSTGMDTIYF. In DNA form, the CDR3 reads TGCGCCAGCAGCCGATCGACAGGGATGGACACCATATATTTT.

This clone has only a few counts. The genes are TRBV10-3 and TRBJ1-1, with 9 nucleotides matching TRBD1. This CDR3 region has 16 residues. V lost 6 bases and J lost 3; bases outside the gene matches: 11. The germline gives CDR1 ENHRY, CDR2 SYGVKD. CDR3 DNA: TGTGCCATCAGCTCACGGGACAGGGTTGTTGACACTGAAGCTTTCTTT. The encoded protein is CAISSRDRVVDTEAFF.

The rearrangement links TRBV9 to TRBJ2-7; no clear D gene. V was trimmed by 0 bases and J by 0 bases, leaving 7 bases between them. CDR3 length equals 14 residues. The germline gives CDR1 SGDLS, CDR2 YYNGEE. The CDR3 reads CASSVDPSSYEQYF. CDR3 nucleotides: TGTGCCAGCAGCGTAGATCCTAGCTCCTACGAGCAGTACTTC.

The chain is built from TRBV11-2 and TRBJ1-1; no clear D. CDR1 is SGHAT and CDR2 is FQNNGV in the germline V gene. Trimming took 5 bases from V and 7 from J, leaving 11 bases between them. CDR3 length equals 12 residues. CDR3 DNA sequence: TGTGCCAGCAGCGGTACCGGGATTGAAGCTTTCTTT. This encodes CASSGTGIEAFF.

The V call is TRBV7-6, the J call TRBJ2-7; 8 bases fit TRBD2. The CDR3 runs to 14 residues. The germline V gene has CDR1 SGHVS and CDR2 FNYEAQ. Germline trimming cut 1 base from V and 3 bases from J; bases unmatched to any gene: 2. CDR3 in DNA: TGTGCCAGCAGCTTAGACACTAGCGGCTACGAGCAGTACTTC. It yields the protein CASSLDTSGYEQYF.

In its sample, this clone was seen a few times. This chain links TRBV9 with TRBJ2-1; 8 nucleotides line up with TRBD2. Unmatched junction bases numbered 2, after V lost 1 base and J lost 5 bases. From germline, CDR1 is SGDLS and CDR2 YYNGEE. The CDR3 is made up of 14 amino acids. The CDR3 DNA is TGTGCCAGCAGCGTATACGGGGGGGACAATGAGCAGTTCTTC. Translated, it gives CASSVYGGDNEQFF.

In its sample, this clone was seen a few times. The chain recombines TRBV7-9 with TRBJ2-5, with a tentative D call TRBD2 (5 bases). The CDR3 runs to 16 residues. Germline loops: CDR1 SEHNR, CDR2 FQNEAQ (reference sequence). V shed 5 bases and J shed 4 bases, with 20 bases lying between them. CDR3 nucleotide sequence: TGTGCCAGCAGCCCTGGAGATAGCGATTTGGGAGAGACCCAGTACTTC. Translated, it gives CASSPGDSDLGETQYF.

This chain connects TRBV6-4 to TRBJ2-1, with TRBD2 matching over 7 bases. V lost 2 bases to trimming and J lost 5 bases; unmatched junction nucleotides: 6. CDR1 MRHNA and CDR2 SNTAGT come from the germline V gene. The CDR3 extends over 15 amino acids. The CDR3 protein is CASSDVGAGHNEQFF. For the CDR3, the DNA is TGTGCCAGCAGTGACGTTGGAGCGGGACACAATGAGCAGTTCTTC.

This clone showed up just once. The chain is built from TRBV10-3 and TRBJ2-5, with a weak D call TRBD1 (6 bases). The ends were cut back, 7 bases at V and 11 bases at J, with 17 bases in the middle. Germline loops: CDR1 ENHRY, CDR2 SYGVKD. The CDR3 is 12 amino acids. The CDR3 DNA sequence: TGTGCCATCACCAAGGACAGAGGGGAGCAGTACTTC. Encoded protein: CAITKDRGEQYF.

The chain recombines TRBV5-1 with TRBJ2-7; perhaps TRBD2 as D (5 bases). CDR3 length: 15 residues. The V end lost 1 base, the J end lost 5 bases, and 16 bases lay between the germline ends. Germline-derived CDR1 and CDR2 are SGHRS and YFSETQ. The CDR3 sequence is CASSLSSGELNEQYF. In nucleotides, the CDR3 is TGCGCCAGCAGCTTGTCATCCGGGGAGTTGAACGAGCAGTACTTC.

The table lists this clone with a count of one. The chain employs TRBV5-8 and TRBJ2-7; D is perhaps TRBD1 (5 bases). Trimming removed 0 bases at V and 2 bases at J, with 12 bases between. This CDR3 comprises 15 residues. The germline V gene has CDR1 SGHTS and CDR2 YDEGEE. CDR3 in DNA: TGTGCCAGCAGCTTGGGCGGACACGAAGCCTACGAGCAGTACTTC. Protein sequence: CASSLGGHEAYEQYF.

The rearrangement links TRBV7-6 to TRBJ1-1, with a tentative D call TRBD1 (6 bases). V lost 0 bases and J 8 bases, leaving 10 bases between the germline ends. Germline V CDR1 and CDR2: SGHVS, FNYEAQ. This CDR3 has 13 residues. CDR3 region: CASSLAGGSEAFF. For the CDR3, the DNA is TGTGCCAGCAGCTTAGCTGGGGGCAGCGAAGCTTTCTTT.

The rearrangement links TRBV9 to TRBJ2-1; weak D call: TRBD2 (5 bases). Trimming pared 0 bases from V and 10 bases from J, leaving 17 bases between. The germline V gene has CDR1 SGDLS and CDR2 YYNGEE. This CDR3 region has 15 residues. DNA for the CDR3: TGTGCCAGCAGCGTAGCGGGGAGTAGCTGGGTAGAGCAGTTCTTC. This translates into CASSVAGSSWVEQFF. Supplemented by reference TRBV9 and TRBJ2-1, the full variable domain reads DSGVTQTPKHLITATGQRVTLRCSPRSGDLSVYWYQQSLDQGLQFLIQYYNGEERAKGNILERFSAQQFPDLHSELNLSSLELGDSALYFCASSVAGSSWVEQFFGPGTRLTVL.